The 9 T cell receptor beta chains below all came from one sample that was sequenced in a study of blood T cells in healthy people across ages. Through a sample-barcoded 5' primer and a J-beta primer mix, a second PCR was run for roughly 6 to 11 cycles. Using its own MiXCR run on the 5' RACE reads, TCRdb lists one record per CDR3 protein. The sample lists fewer than 1,000,000 distinct CDR3 sequences; 44% were seen once. The sequenced sample consisted of blood. The origin of the receptors is a man in his sixties in good health.

The chain recombines TRBV6-1 with TRBJ1-2; D not certain. The CDR3 length is 13 residues. The germline V gene has CDR1 MNHNS and CDR2 SASEGT. V was pared by 4 bases and J by 3 bases, with 9 bases between. CDR3 residues: CASSGGSYYGYTF. The CDR3 DNA is TGTGCCAGCAGTGGCGGGAGCTACTATGGCTACACCTTC.

The chain uses TRBV2 and TRBJ2-5, with D perhaps being TRBD1 or TRBD2 (5 bases each). Germline CDR1 and CDR2: SNHLY and FYNNEI. The CDR3 has 14 residues. The CDR3 DNA follows: TGTGCTAACTCGCCAGGGACGGCCCAAGAGACCCAGTACTTC. This gives the protein CANSPGTAQETQYF.

J is TRBJ2-4 and V is TRBV3-1, with D perhaps TRBD2 (7 bases). CDR1 LGHDT and CDR2 YNNKEL come from the germline V gene (reference sequence). The CDR3 spans 13 residues. V lost 1 base to trimming and J lost 13 bases, with 14 bases between them. The CDR3 sequence is CASSQGGAGEQYF. As DNA, the CDR3 is TGTGCCAGCAGCCAAGGGGGGGCGGGGGAGCAGTACTTC.

The genes are TRBV29-1 and TRBJ2-5; maybe TRBD1 (6 bases). Germline CDR1 reads SQVTM; CDR2 reads ANQGSEA. The CDR3 runs to 21 residues. V dropped 0 bases and J dropped 5 bases, with 34 bases sitting between them. For the CDR3, the DNA is TGCAGCGTTGAAGATCTTTTGGACAGTCAGGGTAAGAATAATCGAGCGGAGACCCAGTACTTC. Residues: CSVEDLLDSQGKNNRAETQYF. Full variable domain (outside the CDR3, taken from reference TRBV29-1 and TRBJ2-5): SAVISQKPSRDICQRGTSLTIQCQVDSQVTMMFWYRQQPGQSLTLIATANQGSEATYESGFVIDKFPISRPNLTFSTLTVSNMSPEDSSIYLCSVEDLLDSQGKNNRAETQYFGPGTRLLVL.

The chain couples TRBV7-2 to TRBJ1-6; weak D call: TRBD1 (5 bases). CDR3 length: 16 residues. The V end lost 1 base, the J end lost 0 bases, and 7 bases lay between the germline ends. CDR1 is SGHTA, CDR2 FQGNSA, per germline. CDR3 in amino acids: CASSLGGNSYNSPLHF. CDR3 coding DNA: TGTGCCAGCAGCTTAGGGGGGAACTCCTATAATTCACCCCTCCACTTT.

V and J are TRBV25-1 and TRBJ2-7; 11 bases agree with TRBD2. Trimming took 3 bases from V and 7 from J; bases not matched to a gene: 8. Germline loops: CDR1 MGHDK, CDR2 SYGVNS. The CDR3 loop spans 15 amino acids. The CDR3 DNA follows: TGTGCCAGCAGTGATCTAGCGGGAGGCTACAATGAGCAGTACTTC. Amino acid sequence: CASSDLAGGYNEQYF.

This clonotype was seen only a few times. Since a much larger clone is just one base distant, this may be a read error. The chain combines TRBV9 with TRBJ1-2; D not resolved. The CDR3 spans 14 residues. Trimming left V 4 bases short and J 0 bases short, with 10 bases between. The germline V gene has CDR1 SGDLS and CDR2 YYNGEE. The CDR3, as DNA: TGTGCCAGCAGCACTTCGGACGCTAACTATGGCTACACCTTC. Translated: CASSTSDANYGYTF. Complete variable domain (other parts from reference TRBV9 and TRBJ1-2): DSGVTQTPKHLITATGQRVTLRCSPRSGDLSVYWYQQSLDQGLQFLIQYYNGEERAKGNILERFSAQQFPDLHSELNLSSLELGDSALYFCASSTSDANYGYTFGSGTRLTVV.

The chain joins TRBV5-6 to TRBJ1-1, with 11 bases lining up with TRBD1. This CDR3 spans 15 amino acids. CDR1 is SGHDT, CDR2 YYEEEE, per germline. Trimming took 4 bases from V and 5 from J; bases not matched to a gene: 7. CDR3 residues: CASSGGQGGWTEAFF. The CDR3 DNA reads as TGTGCCAGCAGCGGGGGACAGGGGGGATGGACTGAAGCTTTCTTT.

This chain uses TRBV20-1 with TRBJ2-1, with TRBD2 as a possible D gene (6 bases). This CDR3 has 16 amino acids. Germline CDR1 is DFQATT and CDR2 is SNEGSKA (reference sequence). V was trimmed by 4 bases and J by 0 bases, leaving 16 bases between them. CDR3 sequence reads: CSATSPLANSYNEQFF. The CDR3 bases are TGCAGTGCTACCTCGCCACTAGCTAACTCCTACAATGAGCAGTTCTTC.